This is a list of T cell receptor beta chains from one sample in a study of blood T cell repertoires in COVID-19. Generated by immunoSEQ multiplex PCR, the TCRdb table keeps only in-frame clones and is missing some. The repertoire holds about 480,000 clones, with approximately 87% as singletons. Sequenced material: PBMCs or T cells enriched from blood (not recorded which). All receptors come from a woman between 35 and 50 years old who had recovered from COVID-19. Each CDR3 is given with its conserved first and last residue. The order of the fields is J gene, D gene, V gene, clone size, CDR3 protein, CDR3 DNA. The D gene is left open where the match is weak. Size is stated for part of the rows, as once, few or many counts, or as a class when the clone is expanded.

J: TRBJ1-2; D: TRBD1; V: TRBV6-5; size: -; CDR3: CASDRGRLYGYTF; DNA: TGTGCCAGCGACAGGGGGCGCCTCTATGGCTACACCTTC
J: TRBJ2-5; D: TRBD2; V: TRBV9; size: -; CDR3: CASSVSAGVRETQYF; DNA: TGTGCCAGCAGCGTATCTGCGGGAGTTAGGGAGACCCAGTACTTC
J: TRBJ2-2; D: TRBD1; V: TRBV12-5; size: -; CDR3: CASGLAPTGGAGGELFF; DNA: TGTGCTAGTGGTTTGGCGCCGACAGGGGGCGCCGGCGGGGAGCTGTTTTTT
J: TRBJ2-2; D: TRBD2; V: TRBV12-5; size: -; CDR3: CASGLGTSGTAGELFF; DNA: TGTGCTAGTGGTCTCGGGACTAGCGGGACGGCCGGGGAGCTGTTTTTT
J: TRBJ2-3; D: TRBD2; V: TRBV27; size: -; CDR3: CASSIRLAGGLNTQYF; DNA: TGTGCCAGCAGTATCAGACTAGCGGGAGGGCTGAATACGCAGTATTTT
J: TRBJ1-1; D: TRBD1; V: TRBV2; size: -; CDR3: CASSQGPRGLYEAFF; DNA: TGTGCCAGCAGTCAGGGTCCCAGGGGGTTATATGAAGCTTTCTTT
J: TRBJ2-6; D: TRBD2; V: TRBV4-3; size: -; CDR3: CASSHSGLAGGPAGANVLTF; DNA: TGCGCCAGCAGCCACAGCGGACTAGCGGGAGGGCCAGCTGGGGCCAACGTCCTGACTTTC
J: TRBJ2-3; D: -; V: TRBV7-8; size: -; CDR3: CASSSWEDDLRDTQYF; DNA: TGTGCCAGCAGCTCGTGGGAGGACGATTTGCGAGATACGCAGTATTTT
J: TRBJ1-5; D: TRBD1; V: TRBV6-1; size: -; CDR3: CASSEQGAWSQPQHF; DNA: TGTGCCAGCAGTGAGCAGGGGGCGTGGAGTCAGCCCCAGCATTTT
J: TRBJ2-2; D: TRBD2; V: TRBV5-8; size: few; CDR3: CASSLPSGRIRELFF; DNA: TGTGCCAGCAGCTTGCCTAGCGGGAGGATAAGGGAGCTGTTTTTT
J: TRBJ2-7; D: TRBD2; V: TRBV6-5; size: -; CDR3: CASSISGESREQYF; DNA: TGTGCCAGCAGTATAAGCGGGGAATCTAGGGAGCAGTACTTC